Following are 30 T cell receptor beta chains from one sample sequenced in a study of T cell responses to AZD1222 COVID-19 vaccine. The repertoire was sequenced with immunoSEQ multiplex PCR; TCRdb's copy has only in-frame clones and lacks some. The sample lists 95,000 to 150,000 clones; just over 90% were seen once. Sample: peripheral blood, taken 28 days after the second AZD1222 dose. These TCRs come from an adult who received the AZD1222 COVID-19 vaccine.

This chain links TRBV5-1 with TRBJ1-1; tentatively, D is TRBD1 (5 bases). V lost 3 bases and J lost 4, with 10 bases in between. Germline lookup yields CDR1 SGHRS and CDR2 YFSETQ. This CDR3 is built from 13 residues. The DNA for the CDR3 is TGCGCCAGCAGCTCCCAGGGAAGCACTGAAGCTTTCTTT. It is translated as CASSSQGSTEAFF.

This clone was seen a single time. The chain joins TRBV10-1 to TRBJ1-5; 7 nucleotides agree with TRBD1. This CDR3 region has 15 residues. Trimming at V came to 7 bases and at J to 5 bases, leaving 11 bases not matched to a gene. The germline V gene encodes CDR1 WNHNN and CDR2 SYGVQD (reference sequence). CDR3 loop: CASIWSDRTHQPQHF. CDR3 in DNA: TGCGCCAGCATATGGTCGGACAGGACACATCAGCCCCAGCATTTT.

The chain couples TRBV6-1 to TRBJ2-2; D is ambiguous. Between the trimmed V and J ends, which lost 2 bases and 0 bases, there was a span of 1 base. Germline V gene sequence: CDR1 MNHNS, CDR2 SASEGT. The CDR3 has 13 amino acids. As DNA, the CDR3 is TGTGCCAGCAGTGAACCGAACACCGGGGAGCTGTTTTTT. As protein: CASSEPNTGELFF.

The rearrangement links TRBV6-5 to TRBJ1-1; D uncertain. V gave up 5 bases and J gave up 1 base, with 14 bases separating them. The CDR3 is 15 residues long. Looked up from germline, CDR1 is MNHEY and CDR2 is SVGAGI. Here the CDR3 reads CASSLTWAGNTEAFF. In nucleotides, the CDR3 is TGTGCCAGCAGTCTGACCTGGGCGGGGAACACTGAAGCTTTCTTT.

Concerning this clone itself: An end of the junction differs from the germline gene, which may be a read error. The V gene is TRBV3-1 (or the pseudogene TRBV3-2), the J gene TRBJ2-5; 9 bases match TRBD1. This CDR3 comprises 12 residues. Germline CDR1 reads LGHDT; CDR2 reads YNNKEL (reference sequence). The CDR3 DNA reads as TGTGCCAGCAGCCAACCTACAGGGGGCATCAACTTC. Translation gives CASSQPTGGINF.

This sequence joins TRBV7-9 and TRBJ1-2; perhaps TRBD1 as D (5 bases). The CDR3 consists of 13 residues. V lost 5 bases to trimming and J lost 4 bases, with 11 bases between them. The germline V gene encodes CDR1 SEHNR and CDR2 FQNEAQ (reference sequence). For the CDR3, the DNA is TGTGCCAGCAGCATCAGGGACGGCTATGGCTACACCTTC. It codes for CASSIRDGYGYTF.

The rearrangement uses TRBV6-1 and TRBJ2-7, with 8 bases matching TRBD1. This CDR3 contains 14 residues. Trimming removed 1 base from V and 2 bases from J; junction bases left unmatched: 1. CDR1 and CDR2 from the germline V gene are MNHNS and SASEGT. CDR3 residues: CASSEEQGAYEQYF. CDR3 coding DNA: TGTGCCAGCAGTGAAGAACAGGGGGCCTACGAGCAGTACTTC.

The chain employs TRBV6-5 and TRBJ2-1, with D perhaps given as TRBD1 or TRBD2 (6 bases each). The CDR3 runs to 14 residues. V lost 6 bases, J lost 7 bases, and 16 bases lay in between. Germline V gene data show CDR1 as MNHEY and CDR2 as SVGAGI. CDR3 amino acids: CASSPRGAVNEQFF. Here the CDR3 DNA reads TGTGCCAGCAGCCCGAGGGGGGCCGTGAATGAGCAGTTCTTC.

The V and J genes are TRBV3-1 (or the pseudogene TRBV3-2) and TRBJ2-1; D may match TRBD1 or TRBD2 (5 bases each). The V gene lost 5 bases and the J gene lost 7 bases, with 24 bases spanning the gap. Germline V gene sequence: CDR1 LGHDT, CDR2 YNNKEL (reference sequence). The CDR3 loop spans 17 amino acids. CDR3 DNA sequence: TGTGCCAGCAGCTCAAACCCCGGGACCAGGTGGTCAAATGAGCAGTTCTTC. This encodes CASSSNPGTRWSNEQFF.

The rearrangement uses TRBV18 and TRBJ1-6, with 9 bases lining up with TRBD1. Germline V gene lookup returns CDR1 KGHSH and CDR2 LQKENI. Trimming took 1 base from V and 10 from J; bases not matched to a gene: 2. The length of the CDR3 is 14 residues. This CDR3 reads CASSPRDRDSPLHF. Written as DNA, the CDR3 is TGTGCCAGCTCACCACGGGACAGGGACTCACCCCTCCACTTT.

The chain employs TRBV5-6 and TRBJ1-1; D gene ambiguous. V shed 0 bases and J shed 5 bases, with 5 bases lying between them. The CDR3 totals 12 residues. Germline assignment: CDR1 SGHDT and CDR2 YYEEEE. The CDR3 reads CASSLERTEAFF. CDR3 DNA: TGTGCCAGCAGCTTGGAACGGACTGAAGCTTTCTTT.

This chain uses TRBV6-5 with TRBJ2-7; 9 bases align to TRBD1. Trimming removed 0 bases from V and 5 bases from J; junction bases left unmatched: 5. This CDR3 is built from 15 residues. In germline, CDR1 is MNHEY, CDR2 SVGAGI. The CDR3 protein is CASSYSPRTGDEQYF. The DNA of the CDR3 is TGTGCCAGCAGTTACTCGCCGAGGACAGGGGACGAGCAGTACTTC.

This clone has just one count. This chain connects TRBV11-3 to TRBJ2-5; TRBD2 matches 7 bases. V shed 1 base and J 5 bases; nucleotides not matched to a gene: 10. The CDR3 covers 16 residues. Germline V gene data show CDR1 as SGHNT and CDR2 as YENEEA. The CDR3: CASSLGGSVSGETQYF. Here the CDR3 DNA reads TGTGCCAGCAGCTTAGGCGGGAGTGTTTCGGGGGAGACCCAGTACTTC.

V is TRBV12-3 or TRBV12-4 and J is TRBJ1-5; no clear D gene. The CDR3 runs to 12 residues. Trimming removed 5 bases from V and 9 bases from J, with 11 bases in between. CDR3 sequence: CASSQLIGPQHF. CDR3 in DNA: TGTGCCAGCAGTCAGCTTATTGGGCCCCAGCATTTT.

This rearrangement joins TRBV6-1 to TRBJ1-2; a weak D match, TRBD1 (6 bases). Deletions cut 2 bases from V and 8 bases from J, with 12 bases between. The CDR3 is made up of 13 amino acids. Per germline, CDR1 MNHNS and CDR2 SASEGT. The CDR3 loop is CASSEFRGWGYTF. As DNA, the CDR3 is TGTGCCAGCAGTGAATTCAGGGGTTGGGGCTACACCTTC.

The CDR3 here is CASRPGGWSTDTQYF. CDR3 bases: TGTGCCAGCAGACCCGGGGGCTGGAGCACAGATACGCAGTATTTT. V gene TRBV2 combines with J gene TRBJ2-3; D may be TRBD1 or TRBD2 (6 bases each). Germline loops: CDR1 SNHLY, CDR2 FYNNEI. Trimming left V 6 bases short and J 0 bases short, with 13 bases between. The CDR3 sequence is 15 residues long.

The genes are TRBV4-2 and TRBJ2-7, with a tentative D call TRBD2 (6 bases). V was cut by 4 bases and J by 3 bases, with 13 bases left in between. This CDR3 region has 14 residues. Looked up from germline, CDR1 is LGHNA and CDR2 is YNFKEQ. CDR3 protein: CASSPGGADYEQYF. The CDR3 DNA is TGTGCCAGCAGCCCCGGGGGAGCGGACTACGAGCAGTACTTC.

The CDR3 loop is CASSARGGNTEAFF. The DNA of the CDR3 is TGTGCCAGCAGTGCTCGGGGGGGGAACACTGAAGCTTTCTTT. This chain connects TRBV2 to TRBJ1-1, with D tentatively TRBD1 (5 bases). This CDR3 comprises 14 residues. Trimming took off 4 bases at V and 1 base at J, with 10 bases between the two ends. The germline V gene encodes CDR1 SNHLY and CDR2 FYNNEI.

This chain uses TRBV2 with TRBJ2-5; a possible D gene is TRBD1 (7 bases). With 6 bases removed from V and 4 bases from J, the gap between germline ends came to 9 bases. The germline CDR1 and CDR2 sequences are SNHLY and FYNNEI. The length of the CDR3 is 12 residues. CDR3 residues: CASRQGGETQYF. CDR3 in DNA: TGTGCCAGCAGGCAGGGGGGAGAGACCCAGTACTTC. Looking up the rest from reference TRBV2 and TRBJ2-5 gives the full variable domain: EPEVTQTPSHQVTQMGQEVILRCVPISNHLYFYWYRQILGQKVEFLVSFYNNEISEKSEIFDDQFSVERPDGSNFTLKIRSTKLEDSAMYFCASRQGGETQYFGPGTRLLVL.

V is TRBV6-5 and J is TRBJ2-7; D is perhaps TRBD1 or TRBD2 (5 bases each). Germline loops: CDR1 MNHEY, CDR2 SVGAGI. V lost 6 bases, J lost 1 base, and 16 bases lay in between. The CDR3 runs to 15 residues. The CDR3 loop is CASSPRGALSYEQYF. The CDR3 region has the DNA TGTGCCAGCAGCCCGAGGGGCGCCTTATCCTACGAGCAGTACTTC.

There are a few counts of this clone. The CDR3 loop reads CASRGPSGDEQFF. The CDR3 bases are TGTGCCAGCAGGGGGCCTAGCGGCGATGAGCAGTTCTTC. This chain links TRBV11-3 with TRBJ2-1, with TRBD2 matching 7 bases. Per germline, CDR1 SGHNT and CDR2 YENEEA. With V trimmed by 6 bases and J by 8 bases, 7 bases remained unmatched. CDR3 length: 13 residues.

V gene TRBV2 combines with J gene TRBJ2-6; D might be TRBD1 (5 bases). The ends were cut back, 8 bases at V and 2 bases at J, with 16 bases in the middle. This CDR3 region has 16 residues. Germline V gene lookup returns CDR1 SNHLY and CDR2 FYNNEI. DNA of the CDR3: TGTGCCAGCGGAAAGTGGGAAGGGGCTGGGGCCAACGTCCTGACTTTC. Its translation is CASGKWEGAGANVLTF.

The gene calls are TRBV5-1 and TRBJ1-6; TRBD1 might be the D (5 bases). Looked up from germline, CDR1 is SGHRS and CDR2 is YFSETQ. V dropped 2 bases and J dropped 9 bases, with 18 bases sitting between them. This CDR3 has 16 amino acids. CDR3 coding DNA: TGCGCCAGCAGCTTCAGTATTTCAGGGAAGATTTCACCCCTCCACTTT. As protein: CASSFSISGKISPLHF.

The rearrangement links TRBV6-5 to TRBJ1-2, with TRBD1 matching over 9 bases. Germline CDR1 and CDR2: MNHEY and SVGAGI. V lost 7 bases, J lost 6 bases, and 3 bases stayed unmatched. The CDR3 consists of 12 residues. This chain's CDR3 is CASMTGGNGYTF. CDR3 in DNA: TGTGCCAGCATGACAGGGGGAAATGGCTACACCTTC.

V and J are TRBV10-3 and TRBJ1-4, with 7 positions matching TRBD1. CDR1 and CDR2 from the germline V gene are ENHRY and SYGVKD. The CDR3 runs 14 residues. Trimming at V came to 3 bases and at J to 7 bases, leaving 5 bases not matched to a gene. CDR3 protein: CAISEEGQPEKLFF. Here the CDR3 DNA reads TGTGCCATCAGTGAAGAGGGACAGCCTGAAAAACTGTTTTTT.

The J gene is TRBJ1-6, the V gene TRBV6-2 or TRBV6-3; TRBD1 aligns across 9 bases. This CDR3 spans 14 amino acids. Germline CDR1 reads MNHEY; CDR2 reads SVGEGT. The V and J ends lost 5 bases and 7 bases, in that order; junction bases with no gene match: 3. CDR3 loop: CASSPDRGNSPLHF. CDR3 nucleotide sequence: TGTGCCAGCAGTCCCGACAGGGGGAATTCACCCCTCCACTTT.

This chain links TRBV28 with TRBJ1-1; D not resolved. V lost 6 bases and J 3 bases, leaving 8 bases between the germline ends. CDR3 length: 12 amino acids. CDR1 MDHEN and CDR2 SYDVKM come from the germline V gene. The CDR3 sequence is CASSRRDTEAFF. For the CDR3, the DNA is TGTGCCAGCAGCCGTAGGGACACTGAAGCTTTCTTT.

The chain is built from TRBV7-9 and TRBJ2-3; maybe TRBD2 (7 bases). The V gene's germline CDR1 is SEHNR and CDR2 FQNEAQ (reference sequence). Trimming pared 5 bases from V and 7 bases from J, leaving 19 bases between. CDR3 length equals 15 residues. CDR3 protein: CASSAGAVSAYTQYF. DNA for the CDR3: TGTGCCAGCAGCGCGGGGGCCGTAAGCGCCTATACGCAGTATTTT.

V and J are TRBV13 and TRBJ2-1; no firm D call. Trimming pared 0 bases from V and 8 bases from J, leaving 5 bases between. CDR1 PRHDT and CDR2 FYEKMQ come from the germline V gene (reference sequence). This CDR3 is built from 12 residues. CDR3 protein: CASSLGGYEQFF. Here the CDR3 DNA reads TGTGCCAGCAGCTTAGGAGGGTATGAGCAGTTCTTC.

The CDR3 nucleotides read TGTGCCAGCAGCCCGGTGGGGGGGATGTGGTACGAGCAGTACTTC. It codes for CASSPVGGMWYEQYF. The chain employs TRBV7-2 and TRBJ2-7; 7 bases agree with TRBD2. With V trimmed by 5 bases and J by 4 bases, 11 bases remained unmatched. The CDR3 runs to 15 residues. Germline V lookup: CDR1 SGHTA, CDR2 FQGNSA.